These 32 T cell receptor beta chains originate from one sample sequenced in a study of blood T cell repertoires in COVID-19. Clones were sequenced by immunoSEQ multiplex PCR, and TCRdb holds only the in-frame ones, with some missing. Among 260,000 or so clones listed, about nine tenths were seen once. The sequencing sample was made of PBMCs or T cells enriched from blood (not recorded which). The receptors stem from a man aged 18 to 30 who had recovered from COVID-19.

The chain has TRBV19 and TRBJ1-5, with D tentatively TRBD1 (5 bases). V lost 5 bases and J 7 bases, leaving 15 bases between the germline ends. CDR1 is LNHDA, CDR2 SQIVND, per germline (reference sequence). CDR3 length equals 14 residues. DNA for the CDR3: TGTGCCAGTAGTTTCGGGAGGGACGGCCAGCCCCAGCATTTT. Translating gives CASSFGRDGQPQHF.

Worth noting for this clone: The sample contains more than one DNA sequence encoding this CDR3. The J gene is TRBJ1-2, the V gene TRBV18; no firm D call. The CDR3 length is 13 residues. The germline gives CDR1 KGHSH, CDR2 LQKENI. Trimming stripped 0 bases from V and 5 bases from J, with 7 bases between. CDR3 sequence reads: CASSPPGGYGYTF. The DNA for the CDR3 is TGTGCCAGCTCACCACCGGGAGGGTATGGCTACACCTTC. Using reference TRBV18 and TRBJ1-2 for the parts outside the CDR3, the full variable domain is NAGVMQNPRHLVRRRGQEARLRCSPMKGHSHVYWYRQLPEEGLKFMVYLQKENIIDESGMPKERFSAEFPKEGPSILRIQQVVRGDSAAYFCASSPPGGYGYTFGSGTRLTVV.

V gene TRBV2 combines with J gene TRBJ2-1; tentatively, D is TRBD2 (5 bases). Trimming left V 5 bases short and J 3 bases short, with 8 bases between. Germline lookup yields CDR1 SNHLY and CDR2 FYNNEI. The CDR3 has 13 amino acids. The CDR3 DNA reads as TGTGCCAGCAGTCTCAGCGGCTACAATGAGCAGTTCTTC. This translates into CASSLSGYNEQFF.

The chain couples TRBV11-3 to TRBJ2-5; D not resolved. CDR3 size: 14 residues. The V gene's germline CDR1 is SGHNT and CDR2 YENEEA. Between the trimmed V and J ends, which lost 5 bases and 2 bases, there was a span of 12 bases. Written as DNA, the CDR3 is TGTGCCAGCAGCCTGGTGGGCCAGCAAGAGACCCAGTACTTC. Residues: CASSLVGQQETQYF.

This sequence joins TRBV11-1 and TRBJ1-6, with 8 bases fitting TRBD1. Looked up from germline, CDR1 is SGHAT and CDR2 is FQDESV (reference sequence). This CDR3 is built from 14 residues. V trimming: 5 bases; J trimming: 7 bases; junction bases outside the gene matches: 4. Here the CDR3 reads CASSQDRENSPLHF. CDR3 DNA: TGTGCCAGCAGCCAGGACAGGGAGAATTCACCCCTCCACTTT.

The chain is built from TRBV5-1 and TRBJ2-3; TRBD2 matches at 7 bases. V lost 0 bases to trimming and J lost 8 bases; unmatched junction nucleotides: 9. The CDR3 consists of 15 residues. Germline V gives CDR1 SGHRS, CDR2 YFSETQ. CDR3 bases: TGCGCCAGCAGCTTGGCCCTTAGGACTAGTGGTACGCAGTATTTT. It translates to CASSLALRTSGTQYF.

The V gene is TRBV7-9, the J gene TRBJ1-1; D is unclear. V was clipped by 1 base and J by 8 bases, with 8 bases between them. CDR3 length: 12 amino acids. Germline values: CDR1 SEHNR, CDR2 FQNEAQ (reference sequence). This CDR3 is CASSLGQLEAFF. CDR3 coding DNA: TGTGCCAGCAGCTTAGGGCAATTAGAAGCTTTCTTT.

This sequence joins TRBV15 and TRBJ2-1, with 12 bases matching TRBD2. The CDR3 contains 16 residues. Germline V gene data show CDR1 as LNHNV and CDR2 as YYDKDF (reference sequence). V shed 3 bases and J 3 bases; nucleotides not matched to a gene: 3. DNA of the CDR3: TGTGCCACCAGCAGTGCTAGCGGGAGGGGCTACAATGAGCAGTTCTTC. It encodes CATSSASGRGYNEQFF.

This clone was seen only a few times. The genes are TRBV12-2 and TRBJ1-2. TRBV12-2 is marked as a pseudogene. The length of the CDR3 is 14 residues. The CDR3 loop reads CASRLIGPDYGYTF. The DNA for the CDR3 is TGTGCAAGTCGCTTAATCGGTCCGGACTATGGCTACACCTTC.

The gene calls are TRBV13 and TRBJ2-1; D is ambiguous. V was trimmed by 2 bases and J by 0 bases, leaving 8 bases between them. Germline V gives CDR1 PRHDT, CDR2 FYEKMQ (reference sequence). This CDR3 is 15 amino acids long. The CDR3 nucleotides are TGTGCCAGCAGCTTAAGCCGAAGCTCCTACAATGAGCAGTTCTTC. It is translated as CASSLSRSSYNEQFF.

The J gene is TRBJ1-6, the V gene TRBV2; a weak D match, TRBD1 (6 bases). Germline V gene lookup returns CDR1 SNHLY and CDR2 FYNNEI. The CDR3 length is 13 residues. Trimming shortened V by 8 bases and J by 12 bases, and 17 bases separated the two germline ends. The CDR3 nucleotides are TGTGCCAGCCGCGAGGGGGGGACGGAACCCCTCCACTTT. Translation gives CASREGGTEPLHF.

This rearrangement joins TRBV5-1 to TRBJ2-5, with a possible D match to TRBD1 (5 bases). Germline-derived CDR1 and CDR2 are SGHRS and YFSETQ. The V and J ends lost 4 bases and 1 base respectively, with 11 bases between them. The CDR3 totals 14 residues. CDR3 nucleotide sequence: TGCGCCAGCAGCCGCAAGGGGTTCCAAGAGACCCAGTACTTC. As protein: CASSRKGFQETQYF.

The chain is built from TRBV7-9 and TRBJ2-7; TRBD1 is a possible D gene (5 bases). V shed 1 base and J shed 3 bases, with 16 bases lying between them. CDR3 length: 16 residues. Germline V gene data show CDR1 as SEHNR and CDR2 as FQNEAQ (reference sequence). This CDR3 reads CASSLDARQIDYEQYF. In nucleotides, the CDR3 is TGTGCCAGCAGCTTAGACGCCAGACAGATAGACTACGAGCAGTACTTC.

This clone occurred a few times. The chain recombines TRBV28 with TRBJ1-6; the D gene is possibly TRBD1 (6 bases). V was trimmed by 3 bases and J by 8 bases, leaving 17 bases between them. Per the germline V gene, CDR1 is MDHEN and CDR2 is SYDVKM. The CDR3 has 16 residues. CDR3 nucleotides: TGTGCCAGCAGTTTCACGGGTGGCAGGGGAGATTCACCCCTCCACTTT. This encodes CASSFTGGRGDSPLHF.

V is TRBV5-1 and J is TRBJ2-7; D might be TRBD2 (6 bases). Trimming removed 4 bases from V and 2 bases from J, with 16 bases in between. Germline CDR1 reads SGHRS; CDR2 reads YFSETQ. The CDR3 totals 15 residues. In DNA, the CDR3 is TGCGCCAGCAGCCCCCCTGCGGGGTTCGCCTACGAGCAGTACTTC. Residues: CASSPPAGFAYEQYF.

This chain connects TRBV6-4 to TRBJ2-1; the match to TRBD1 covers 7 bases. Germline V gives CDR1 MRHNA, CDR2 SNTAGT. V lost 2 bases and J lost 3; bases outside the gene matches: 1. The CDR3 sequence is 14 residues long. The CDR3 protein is CASSDGTDYNEQFF. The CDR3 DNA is TGTGCCAGCAGTGACGGGACAGACTACAATGAGCAGTTCTTC.

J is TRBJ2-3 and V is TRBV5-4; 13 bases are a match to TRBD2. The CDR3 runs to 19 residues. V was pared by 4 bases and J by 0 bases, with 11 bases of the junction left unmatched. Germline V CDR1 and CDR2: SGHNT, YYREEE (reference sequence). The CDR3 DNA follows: TGTGCCAGCAGCGTCCGGTCGGGGACTAGCGGGGCTAGCACAGATACGCAGTATTTT. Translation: CASSVRSGTSGASTDTQYF.

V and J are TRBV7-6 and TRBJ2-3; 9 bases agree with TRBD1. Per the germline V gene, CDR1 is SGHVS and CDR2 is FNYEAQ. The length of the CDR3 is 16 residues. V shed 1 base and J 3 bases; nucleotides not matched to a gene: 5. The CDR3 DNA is TGTGCCAGCAGCTTAGGGAACAGGGGGCTAACAGATACGCAGTATTTT. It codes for CASSLGNRGLTDTQYF.

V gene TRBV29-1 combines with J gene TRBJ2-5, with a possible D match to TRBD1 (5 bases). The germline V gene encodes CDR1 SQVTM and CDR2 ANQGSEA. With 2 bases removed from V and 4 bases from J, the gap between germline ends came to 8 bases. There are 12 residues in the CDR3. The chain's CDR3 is CSVETGRETQYF. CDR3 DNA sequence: TGCAGCGTTGAAACAGGACGAGAGACCCAGTACTTC.

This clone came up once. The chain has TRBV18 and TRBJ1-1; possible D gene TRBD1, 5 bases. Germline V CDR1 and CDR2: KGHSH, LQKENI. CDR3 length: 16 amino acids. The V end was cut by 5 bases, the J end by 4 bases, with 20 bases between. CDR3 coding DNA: TGTGCCAGCTCATCATTCATCGGGGGTCGACGCACTGAAGCTTTCTTT. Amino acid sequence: CASSSFIGGRRTEAFF.

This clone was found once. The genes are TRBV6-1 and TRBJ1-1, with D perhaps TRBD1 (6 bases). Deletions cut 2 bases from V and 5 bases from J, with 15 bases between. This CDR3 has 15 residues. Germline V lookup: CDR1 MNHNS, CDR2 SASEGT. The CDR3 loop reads CASSERSGVGTEAFF. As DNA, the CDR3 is TGTGCCAGCAGTGAACGTTCAGGGGTTGGTACTGAAGCTTTCTTT.

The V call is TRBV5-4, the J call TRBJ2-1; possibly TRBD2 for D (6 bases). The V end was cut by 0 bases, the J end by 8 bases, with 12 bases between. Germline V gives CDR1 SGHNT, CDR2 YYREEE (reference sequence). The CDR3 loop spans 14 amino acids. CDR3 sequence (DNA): TGTGCCAGCAGCTTGGAAGGAGGGAGCGATGAGCAGTTCTTC. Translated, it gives CASSLEGGSDEQFF.

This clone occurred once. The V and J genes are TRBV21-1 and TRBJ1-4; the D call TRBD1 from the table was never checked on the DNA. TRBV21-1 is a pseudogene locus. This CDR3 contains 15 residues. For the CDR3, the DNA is TGTGCCAGCAGCAGGGACAGGACCTTTTGGGAAAAACTGTTTTTT. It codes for CASSRDRTFWEKLFF.

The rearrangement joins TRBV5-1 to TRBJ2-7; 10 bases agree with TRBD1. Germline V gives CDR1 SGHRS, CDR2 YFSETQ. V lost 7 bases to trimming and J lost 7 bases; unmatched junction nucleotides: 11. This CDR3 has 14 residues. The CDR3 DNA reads TGCGCCAGCCATCCGGGGACAGGGGAAAGGGAGCAGTACTTC. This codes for CASHPGTGEREQYF.

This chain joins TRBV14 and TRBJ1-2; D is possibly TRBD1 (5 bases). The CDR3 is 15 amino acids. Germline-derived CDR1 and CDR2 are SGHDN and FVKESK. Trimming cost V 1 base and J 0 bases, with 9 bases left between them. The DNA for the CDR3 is TGTGCCAGCAGCCAAGGTGGCAGGGCTAACTATGGCTACACCTTC. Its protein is CASSQGGRANYGYTF.

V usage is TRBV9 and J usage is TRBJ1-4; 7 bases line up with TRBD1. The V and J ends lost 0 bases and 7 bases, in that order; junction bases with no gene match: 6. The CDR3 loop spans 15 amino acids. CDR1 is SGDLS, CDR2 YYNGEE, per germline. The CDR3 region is CASSVEGAGGEKLFF. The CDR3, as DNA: TGTGCCAGCAGCGTAGAGGGGGCTGGAGGTGAAAAACTGTTTTTT.

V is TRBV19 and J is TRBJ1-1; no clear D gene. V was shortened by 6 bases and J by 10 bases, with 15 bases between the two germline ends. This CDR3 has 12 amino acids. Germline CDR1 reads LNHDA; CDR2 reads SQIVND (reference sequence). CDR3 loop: CASRSRPAGAFF. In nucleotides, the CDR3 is TGTGCCAGTAGATCACGCCCCGCGGGAGCTTTCTTT.

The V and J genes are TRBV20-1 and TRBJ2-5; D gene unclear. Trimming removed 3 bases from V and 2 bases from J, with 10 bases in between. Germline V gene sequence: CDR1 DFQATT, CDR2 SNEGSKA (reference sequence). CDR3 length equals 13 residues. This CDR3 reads CSASRAFQETQYF. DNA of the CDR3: TGCAGTGCTAGTCGTGCGTTTCAAGAGACCCAGTACTTC.

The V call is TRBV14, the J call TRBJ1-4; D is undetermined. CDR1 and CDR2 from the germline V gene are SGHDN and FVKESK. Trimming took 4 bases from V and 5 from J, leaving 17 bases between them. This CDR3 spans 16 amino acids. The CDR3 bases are TGTGCCAGCAGCCCGATACAGAGCCGGCCAAATGAAAAACTGTTTTTT. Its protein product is CASSPIQSRPNEKLFF.

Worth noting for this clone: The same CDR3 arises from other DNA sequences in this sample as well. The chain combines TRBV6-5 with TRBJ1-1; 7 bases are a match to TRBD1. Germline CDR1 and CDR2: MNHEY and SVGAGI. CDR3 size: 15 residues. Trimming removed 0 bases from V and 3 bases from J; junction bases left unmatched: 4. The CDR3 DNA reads TGTGCCAGCAGTTACTCCAGGACAGGCGACACTGAAGCTTTCTTT. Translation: CASSYSRTGDTEAFF.

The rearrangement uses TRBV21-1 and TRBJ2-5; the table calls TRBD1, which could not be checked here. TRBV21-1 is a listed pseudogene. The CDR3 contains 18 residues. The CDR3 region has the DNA TGTGCCAGCAGCAAAGGATGTGGCGGACAGAATACAAGTGGGACCCAGTACTTC. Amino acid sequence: CASSKGCGGQNTSGTQYF.

In nucleotides, the CDR3 is TGTGCCAGCAGCTCCTTTCGGGATACAGATCTAATGGAATATGGCTACACCTTC. Its protein is CASSSFRDTDLMEYGYTF. The rearrangement links TRBV5-4 to TRBJ1-2; D uncertain. V was trimmed by 3 bases and J by 5 bases, leaving 26 bases between them. The CDR3 totals 18 residues. Germline V gene sequence: CDR1 SGHNT, CDR2 YYREEE (reference sequence).